The entry below describes one TCR beta chain. The antigen is not known. This sample was taken from a study of CXCR3-negative and CXCR3-positive naive CD8 T cells. Study-wide results and caveats: In naive cells, CXCR3-negative and CXCR3-positive subsets had similar TRBV-TRBJ usage; memory cells differed. CXCR3 expression dropped partially after cryopreservation, and most assays relied on fresh PBMCs. Memory CD8+ T cell repertoires were far less diverse than both naive subsets.

Every subset of CD8+ T cells was sorted in triplicate at some 310,000 cells each. This CDR3 comprises 14 residues. The germline gives CDR1 SGHNT, CDR2 YENEEA. Carrying UMI labels, the TRB cDNA libraries were prepared through 5' RACE. TCRdb re-called the 5' RACE reads; every CDR3 protein appears as one record, without DNA. The table for this sample gives approximately 37,000 distinct CDR3 sequences. The gene calls are TRBV11-3 and TRBJ1-2; TCRdb designates TRBD1, a call that cannot be tested without DNA. This TCR came from a human donor in good health. Some clones in this sample may be carry-over from other donors' samples. Sequenced material: memory CD8+ T cells from blood. CDR3 loop: CASSPLGSEDGYTF.